One sample yielded the 14 T cell receptor beta chains listed below, sequenced in a study of Ad26.COV2.S vaccination and SARS-CoV-2 variants. Clones were sequenced by immunoSEQ multiplex PCR, and TCRdb holds only the in-frame ones, with some missing. This sample has about 350,000 clones, with about 87% found just once. The sample's treatment: some 20 received Ad26.COV2.S at low or high dose, single or two shots; roughly five received placebo; per-sample allocation not given. Sampling was performed 63 days after the first vaccine or placebo injection. The sample here was peripheral blood, taken in a trial of Ad26.COV2.S vaccine versus placebo. The source of these receptors is a person between 18 and 59 years old who received the Ad26.COV2.S COVID-19 vaccine or a placebo.

This clone was seen only once. The chain employs TRBV5-5 and TRBJ2-3; unclear D gene. CDR1 is SGHKS and CDR2 is YYEKEE in the germline V gene (reference sequence). V lost 6 bases and J lost 2, with 13 bases in between. The length of the CDR3 is 14 residues. DNA for the CDR3: TGTGCCAGCACTAAACCCCCCATCACAGATACGCAGTATTTT. Its protein product is CASTKPPITDTQYF.

The chain couples TRBV2 to TRBJ1-2, with D unresolved. Looked up from germline, CDR1 is SNHLY and CDR2 is FYNNEI. The V end was cut by 4 bases, the J end by 2 bases, with 11 bases between. The CDR3 consists of 14 residues. The CDR3, as DNA: TGTGCCAGCAGTGGGGGTATGGACAACTATGGCTACACCTTC. It specifies CASSGGMDNYGYTF. The full variable domain, with the rest looked up from reference TRBV2 and TRBJ1-2, is EPEVTQTPSHQVTQMGQEVILRCVPISNHLYFYWYRQILGQKVEFLVSFYNNEISEKSEIFDDQFSVERPDGSNFTLKIRSTKLEDSAMYFCASSGGMDNYGYTFGSGTRLTVV.

The gene calls are TRBV9 and TRBJ1-1, with no clear D. CDR1 is SGDLS and CDR2 is YYNGEE in the germline V gene. The CDR3 covers 14 residues. Trimming stripped 4 bases from V and 1 base from J, with 11 bases between. DNA of the CDR3: TGTGCCAGCAGCCAAGGGTGGGGGAACACTGAAGCTTTCTTT. This translates into CASSQGWGNTEAFF.

This clone has just a few counts. The rearrangement links TRBV4-1 to TRBJ2-3; weak D call: TRBD2 (5 bases). This CDR3 comprises 13 residues. V gave up 4 bases and J gave up 2 bases, with 7 bases separating them. Germline CDR1 and CDR2: MGHRA and YSYEKL. This chain's CDR3 is CASSLRDTDTQYF. DNA of the CDR3: TGCGCCAGCAGCCTCCGGGACACAGATACGCAGTATTTT.

The chain joins TRBV27 to TRBJ1-5; D gene uncertain. Germline V gene data show CDR1 as MNHEY and CDR2 as SMNVEV (reference sequence). V lost 6 bases and J lost 4, with 7 bases in between. The CDR3 has 12 amino acids. DNA for the CDR3: TGTGCCAGCAGCCTAACTAATCAGCCCCAGCATTTT. Protein sequence: CASSLTNQPQHF.

The V and J genes are TRBV5-6 and TRBJ2-1, with TRBD2 matching over 10 bases. CDR3 length: 15 residues. V lost 4 bases, J lost 2 bases, and 3 bases stayed unmatched. Germline CDR1 reads SGHDT; CDR2 reads YYEEEE. CDR3 protein: CASSRLAGAYNEQFF. The CDR3 DNA reads as TGTGCCAGCAGCCGTCTAGCGGGGGCCTACAATGAGCAGTTCTTC.

A word on this clone: At the DNA level, this CDR3 is encoded by other sequences in the same sample as well. The rearrangement joins TRBV11-2 to TRBJ2-7; D uncertain. Trimming removed 3 bases at V and 2 bases at J, with 5 bases between. CDR1 and CDR2 from the germline V gene are SGHAT and FQNNGV. This CDR3 spans 12 amino acids. The CDR3 bases are TGTGCCAGCAGCTTGCAGACCTACGAGCAGTACTTC. Translating gives CASSLQTYEQYF.

The V call is TRBV5-4, the J call TRBJ2-3; D gene unclear. The germline V gene has CDR1 SGHNT and CDR2 YYREEE (reference sequence). Trimming took 2 bases from V and 0 from J, leaving 1 base between them. The CDR3 runs 12 residues. Written as DNA, the CDR3 is TGTGCCAGCAGCTTTAGCACAGATACGCAGTATTTT. This encodes CASSFSTDTQYF.

The rearrangement uses TRBV9 and TRBJ1-3; D gene ambiguous. There are 17 residues in the CDR3. Trimming took off 0 bases at V and 1 base at J, with 14 bases between the two ends. Germline V gene lookup returns CDR1 SGDLS and CDR2 YYNGEE. DNA for the CDR3: TGTGCCAGCAGCGTAGGTCGTATGCAGAAGTCTGGAAACACCATATATTTT. It yields the protein CASSVGRMQKSGNTIYF.

This sequence joins TRBV27 and TRBJ2-1; D may be TRBD1 or TRBD2 (5 bases each). Germline values: CDR1 MNHEY, CDR2 SMNVEV (reference sequence). Trimming left V 7 bases short and J 8 bases short, with 12 bases between. CDR3 length equals 12 residues. CDR3 nucleotide sequence: TGTGCCAGCAACACCGGGGACGATGAGCAGTTCTTC. Encoded protein: CASNTGDDEQFF.

This clone occurred once. V usage is TRBV4-1 and J usage is TRBJ2-1, with D possibly called TRBD1 or TRBD2 (5 bases each). Germline values: CDR1 MGHRA, CDR2 YSYEKL. The CDR3 sequence is 14 residues long. Deletions cut 4 bases from V and 2 bases from J, with 9 bases between. The CDR3 DNA follows: TGCGCCAGCAGCCCTGGGGGTCCCTACAATGAGCAGTTCTTC. Residues: CASSPGGPYNEQFF.

In its sample, this clone was seen a few times. This chain links TRBV14 with TRBJ1-5, with unresolved D. V lost 1 base to trimming and J lost 7 bases, with 11 bases between them. The CDR3 extends over 14 amino acids. The germline V gene encodes CDR1 SGHDN and CDR2 FVKESK. The CDR3 protein is CASSQGSIGQPQHF. The DNA of the CDR3 is TGTGCCAGCAGCCAAGGCAGTATAGGCCAGCCCCAGCATTTT.

The genes are TRBV3-1 (or the pseudogene TRBV3-2) and TRBJ2-7; 7 bases are a match to TRBD1. The CDR3 runs 14 residues. Looked up from germline, CDR1 is LGHDT and CDR2 is YNNKEL (reference sequence). With V trimmed by 4 bases and J by 3 bases, 6 bases remained unmatched. CDR3 sequence reads: CASSRGQRRYEQYF. CDR3 bases: TGTGCCAGCAGCCGGGGACAGAGGCGCTACGAGCAGTACTTC.

The chain recombines TRBV28 with TRBJ2-3; 7 bases line up with TRBD2. The V gene end was trimmed by 5 bases and the J gene end by 6 bases; junction bases not matched to a gene: 11. The length of the CDR3 is 15 residues. Germline V gene data show CDR1 as MDHEN and CDR2 as SYDVKM. CDR3 sequence: CASSGVGQAGDTQYF. For the CDR3, the DNA is TGTGCCAGCAGTGGGGTAGGCCAAGCGGGGGATACGCAGTATTTT.